This T cell receptor beta chain was observed in a study of STAT3 mutations in large granular lymphocyte leukemia. Findings and limits, study-wide: Every T-LGLL patient had at least one immunodominant TCRbeta clonotype.

Notes on this clone: Its antigen remains unidentified.

Profiled with immunoSEQ multiplex PCR; TCRdb holds only in-frame clones, not every one. The data show a few thousand clones, 60% to 80% seen once. In germline, CDR1 is MNHEY, CDR2 SMNVEV (reference sequence). V shed 0 bases and J shed 5 bases, with 10 bases lying between them. This CDR3 spans 14 amino acids. The TCR comes from a human donor with T large granular lymphocyte leukemia. Some clones in this sample may be carry-over from other donors' samples. The rearrangement joins TRBV27 to TRBJ2-5, with D possibly matching TRBD2 (5 bases). The specimen sequenced was PBMCs. CDR3 loop: CASSLSLAPETQYF. The CDR3 bases are TGTGCCAGCAGTTTATCGCTAGCTCCGGAGACCCAGTACTTC.